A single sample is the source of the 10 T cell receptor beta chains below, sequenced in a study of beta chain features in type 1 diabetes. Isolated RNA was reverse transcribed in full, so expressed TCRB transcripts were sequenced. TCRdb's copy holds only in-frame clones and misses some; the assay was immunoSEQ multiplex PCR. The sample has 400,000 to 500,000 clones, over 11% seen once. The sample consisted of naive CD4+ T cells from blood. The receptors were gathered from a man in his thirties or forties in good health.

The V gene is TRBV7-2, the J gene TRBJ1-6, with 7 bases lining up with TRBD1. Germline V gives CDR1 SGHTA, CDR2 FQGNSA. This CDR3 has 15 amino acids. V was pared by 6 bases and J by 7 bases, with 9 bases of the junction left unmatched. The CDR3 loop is CASSNIPGQNSPLHF. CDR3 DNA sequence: TGTGCCAGCAGTAACATCCCGGGACAGAATTCACCCCTCCACTTT.

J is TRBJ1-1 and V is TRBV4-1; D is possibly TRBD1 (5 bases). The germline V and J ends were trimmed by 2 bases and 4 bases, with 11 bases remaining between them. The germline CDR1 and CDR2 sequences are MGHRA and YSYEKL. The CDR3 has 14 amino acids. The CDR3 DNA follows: TGCGCCAGCAGCCAACGTTCAGGGAGCACTGAAGCTTTCTTT. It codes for CASSQRSGSTEAFF.

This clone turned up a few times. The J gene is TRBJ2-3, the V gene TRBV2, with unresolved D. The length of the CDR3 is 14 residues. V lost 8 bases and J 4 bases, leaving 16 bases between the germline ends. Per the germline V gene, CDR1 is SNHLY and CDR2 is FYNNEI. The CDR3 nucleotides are TGTGCCAGCGACGTGGGTCGCTTCTCAGATACGCAGTATTTT. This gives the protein CASDVGRFSDTQYF.

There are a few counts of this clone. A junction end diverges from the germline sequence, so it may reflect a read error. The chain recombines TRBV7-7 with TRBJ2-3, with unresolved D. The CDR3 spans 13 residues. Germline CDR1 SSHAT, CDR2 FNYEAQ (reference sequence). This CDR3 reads CASSPLSTDTQYF. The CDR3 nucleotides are TGTGCTAGCAGTCCGCTGAGCACAGATACGCAGTATTTT.

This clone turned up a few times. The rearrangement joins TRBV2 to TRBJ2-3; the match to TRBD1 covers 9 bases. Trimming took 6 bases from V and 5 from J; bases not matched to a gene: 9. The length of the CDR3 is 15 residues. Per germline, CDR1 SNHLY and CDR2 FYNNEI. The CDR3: CASRRQTGGIDTQYF. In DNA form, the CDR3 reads TGTGCCAGCAGACGACAGACAGGGGGAATAGATACGCAGTATTTT. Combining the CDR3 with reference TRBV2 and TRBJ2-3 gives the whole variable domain EPEVTQTPSHQVTQMGQEVILRCVPISNHLYFYWYRQILGQKVEFLVSFYNNEISEKSEIFDDQFSVERPDGSNFTLKIRSTKLEDSAMYFCASRRQTGGIDTQYFGPGTRLTVL.

The CDR3, as DNA: TGTGCCAGCAGCGCAGGTGAAAACTATGGCTACACCTTC. Translated, it gives CASSAGENYGYTF. V and J are TRBV9 and TRBJ1-2; D is unresolved. The germline V gene has CDR1 SGDLS and CDR2 YYNGEE. The CDR3 covers 13 residues. V lost 3 bases to trimming and J lost 2 bases, with 8 bases between them.

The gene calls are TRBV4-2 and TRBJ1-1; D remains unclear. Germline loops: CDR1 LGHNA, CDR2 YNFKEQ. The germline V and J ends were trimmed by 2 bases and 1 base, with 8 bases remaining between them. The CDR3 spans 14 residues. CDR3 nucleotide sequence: TGTGCCAGCAGCCAACAGACCTCGAACACTGAAGCTTTCTTT. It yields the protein CASSQQTSNTEAFF.

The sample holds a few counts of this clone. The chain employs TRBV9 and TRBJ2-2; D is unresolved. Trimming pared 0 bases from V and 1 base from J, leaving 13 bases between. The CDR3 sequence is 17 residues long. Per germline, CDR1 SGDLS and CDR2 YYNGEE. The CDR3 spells CASSVETYRVNTGELFF. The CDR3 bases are TGTGCCAGCAGCGTAGAAACCTACCGAGTGAACACCGGGGAGCTGTTTTTT. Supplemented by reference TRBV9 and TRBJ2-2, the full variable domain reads DSGVTQTPKHLITATGQRVTLRCSPRSGDLSVYWYQQSLDQGLQFLIQYYNGEERAKGNILERFSAQQFPDLHSELNLSSLELGDSALYFCASSVETYRVNTGELFFGEGSRLTVL.

The CDR3 loop reads CATSPEANYGYTF. For the CDR3, the DNA is TGTGCCACCAGTCCAGAAGCTAACTATGGCTACACCTTC. The V gene is TRBV15, the J gene TRBJ1-2, with D uncertain. V was cut by 6 bases and J by 0 bases, with 8 bases left in between. This CDR3 has 13 residues. Germline assignment: CDR1 LNHNV and CDR2 YYDKDF (reference sequence).

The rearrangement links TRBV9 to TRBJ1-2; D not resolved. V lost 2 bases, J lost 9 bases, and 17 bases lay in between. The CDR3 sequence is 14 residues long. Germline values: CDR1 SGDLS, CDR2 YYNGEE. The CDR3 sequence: CASSVKTGISSYTF. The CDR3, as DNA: TGTGCCAGCAGCGTCAAGACCGGGATTAGTAGCTACACCTTC.